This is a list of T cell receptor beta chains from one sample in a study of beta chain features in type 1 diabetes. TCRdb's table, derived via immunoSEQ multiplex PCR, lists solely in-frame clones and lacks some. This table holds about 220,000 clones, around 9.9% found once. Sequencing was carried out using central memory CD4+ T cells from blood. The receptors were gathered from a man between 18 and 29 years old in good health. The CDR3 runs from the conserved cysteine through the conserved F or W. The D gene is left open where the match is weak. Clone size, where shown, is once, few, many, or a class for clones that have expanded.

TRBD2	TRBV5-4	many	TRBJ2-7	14	CASSRTSGRHEQYF	TGTGCCAGCAGCCGGACTAGCGGGAGGCACGAGCAGTACTTC
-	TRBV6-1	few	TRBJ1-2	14	CASIETGRSYGYTF	TGTGCCAGCATCGAGACAGGCAGGAGCTATGGCTACACCTTC
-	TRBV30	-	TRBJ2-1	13	CAWSDNNLGVEFF	TGTGCCTGGAGCGACAATAATCTGGGTGTAGAGTTCTTC
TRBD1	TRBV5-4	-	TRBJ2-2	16	CASRSGQGRNTGELFF	TGTGCCAGCAGATCTGGACAGGGGAGGAACACCGGGGAGCTGTTTTTT
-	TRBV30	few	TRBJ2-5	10	CASGAETQYF	TGTGCCTCAGGGGCAGAGACCCAGTACTTC
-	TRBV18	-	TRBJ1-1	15	CASSPVALEGTEAFF	TGTGCCAGCTCACCAGTGGCCCTGGAGGGCACTGAAGCTTTCTTT
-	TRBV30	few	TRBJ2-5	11	CAWSWGETQYF	TGTGCCTGGAGTTGGGGGGAGACCCAGTACTTC
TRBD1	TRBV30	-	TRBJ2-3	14	CAWSGGQHTDTQYF	TGTGCCTGGAGTGGGGGACAGCACACAGATACGCAGTATTTT
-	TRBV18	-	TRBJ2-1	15	CASSSLVSSYNEQFF	TGTGCCAGCTCATCCCTCGTATCCTCCTACAATGAGCAGTTCTTC
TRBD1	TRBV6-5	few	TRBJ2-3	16	CASSYWQGARGTTQYF	TGTGCCAGCAGTTACTGGCAGGGGGCTCGAGGGACTACGCAGTATTTT
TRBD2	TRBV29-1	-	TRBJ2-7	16	CSVEWFRTSGAYEQYF	TGCAGCGTTGAATGGTTTAGGACTAGCGGGGCCTACGAGCAGTACTTC
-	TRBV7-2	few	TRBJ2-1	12	CASSTDDNEQFF	TGTGCCAGCAGCACCGACGACAATGAGCAGTTCTTC
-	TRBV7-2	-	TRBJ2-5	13	CASKRSPSETQYF	TGTGCCAGCAAACGCAGCCCCAGCGAGACCCAGTACTTC
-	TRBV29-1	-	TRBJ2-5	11	CSGRVFETQYF	TGCAGTGGCAGGGTTTTCGAGACCCAGTACTTC
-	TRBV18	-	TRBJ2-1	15	CASRLGGANYNEQFF	TGTGCCAGCCGGCTCGGGGGAGCCAATTACAATGAGCAGTTCTTC
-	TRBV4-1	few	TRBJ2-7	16	CASSQASRGASYEQYF	TGCGCCAGCAGCCAAGCGAGCAGGGGGGCTTCCTACGAGCAGTACTTC
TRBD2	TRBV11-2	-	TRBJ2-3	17	CASSVTPSGHSTDTQYF	TGTGCCAGCAGCGTTACTCCTAGCGGCCACAGCACAGATACGCAGTATTTT
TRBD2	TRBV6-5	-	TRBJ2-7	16	CASSYPGLAGTYEQYF	TGTGCCAGCAGTTACCCGGGACTAGCGGGAACCTACGAGCAGTACTTC